This record looks at one T cell receptor (beta chain) sequence and its context. There is no known antigen for this receptor. No qualities accompany the bases; no much larger clone lies one base away. Library generation was performed with the immunoSEQ multiplex PCR assay. For the multiplex PCR, a mixture combining 60 forward primers for TCR Vbeta segments and 13 reverse primers for TCR Jbeta segments was used. Amplification of the CDR3 region of rearranged TCR beta genes was performed with a multiplex PCR assay on genomic DNA. On the Illumina HiSeq System, the amplified TCR beta libraries were sequenced as 87-base-pair reads. The original pipeline was this. A later analysis counted about 76 million unique TCR beta chains across the 500 to 850 repertoires, and 10 million to 11 million of these chains were shared by at least two donors. Raw reads were error-corrected and collapsed into unique sequences by a nearest-neighbor algorithm in which closely related sequences were merged to remove PCR and sequencing errors. V, D and J gene segments were assigned by aligning CDR3 sequences to IMGT reference sequences. For a sequence to be retained, a match of at least six nucleotides to both a V gene segment and a J gene segment was required. Rearrangements were classified as productive when the CDR3 lacked stop codons and remained in frame with V and J, and all other rearrangements were classified as non-productive. CDR3 was defined by IMGT convention, running from the second conserved V-encoded cysteine to the conserved J-encoded phenylalanine. Sequences without an unambiguous match to a single V gene segment were excluded from the earlier analysis of about 630 of the donors. In an earlier analysis of some 590 of the donors, a V segment was called functional when productive rearrangements were above 56.7%, and segregating when the standard deviation between donors exceeded 5%. A statistical classification framework was built to diagnose cytomegalovirus status from the catalog of TCR beta chain sequences. A later analysis assigned V and J genes by comparing TCR nucleotide sequences with IMGT/GENE-DB human TR gene sequences. In a later analysis, CDR3 sequences and most-parsimonious VDJ recombination scenarios were assigned using the TCRdist pipeline. A later analysis defined each TCR beta chain by its CDR3 amino acid sequence plus V-gene family, and excluded reads lacking a unique V-gene family. A later analysis removed 450 to 600 highly shared, low-generation-probability nucleotide sequences to deal with suspected cross-contamination and a sequencing artifact. For each public chain, a later analysis derived a clonal expansion index from normalized ranks of inferred template counts within each repertoire. A later analysis computed generation probabilities with a VDJ recombination model fitted to out-of-frame rearrangements, and checked the results against IGoR. In a later analysis, TCR-TCR, TCR-HLA and TCR-CMV co-occurrence was scored with hypergeometric tests, and a repertoire-size bias correction was applied to TCR pairs. A later analysis estimated false discovery rates by permuting HLA or CMV assignments 20 times. In a later analysis, co-occurring TCRs were grouped using DBSCAN, and TCRdist sequence similarity was added for clustering within HLA-allele-positive subsets. Repertoires with fewer than 30,000 or more than 120,000 public chains were left out of co-occurrence clustering, as were five repertoires with anomalous nucleotide sharing. TCRdb re-hosts the immuneACCESS table, in-frame sequences only. Its copies lack some clones; in the studies checked, an unresolved V gene accounts for under half of them, and the cause for the rest is not known. V, J and clone size were drawn from that table, and D and trimming were deduced from the DNA. A total of over 200,000 clones appear in this sample, around 89% of them only once. The ten largest clones take up less than 1.2% of the sample.

Inclusive of the bounding cysteine and phenylalanine, the CDR3 is 15 residues long. The read is trimmed to its CDR3 DNA, 45 bases read in frame from base 1. A distance of 15 bases separates the germline ends of V and J, which lose 1 base and 6 bases respectively. Sequences LGHNA (CDR1) and YSLEER (CDR2) are obtained from the germline V gene. The data originate from a study of cytomegalovirus exposure and HLA in healthy donors (dated by TCRdb to 2016 to 2017). With respect to the entire study: According to an earlier analysis of several hundred of the donors, some 180 million T cells yielded over 100 million unique TCR beta sequences and about 300 Gb of sequence data. An early release that covered some 630 HLA-typed donors contained around 330 gigabases of sequencing data and 75 million to 100 million unique TCR sequences. Of the roughly 400 genotyped donors, roughly 80% were placed in the genetic ancestry cluster associated with self-reported Caucasian donors. The aim of the study was to test whether cataloging public T cell receptors could identify signatures of past pathogen exposure. Using immunosequencing, the study profiled T cell repertoires from about 650 subjects and related those repertoires to cytomegalovirus serostatus. In addition to the first cohort of 650 to 750 subjects, a separate validation cohort of 130 or so different subjects was used. High-throughput TCR immunosequencing, statistical association of individual TCRs with disease status, and machine learning were combined to predict cytomegalovirus infection status. A later analysis re-examined previously published TCR beta repertoires from more than 650 donors and added high-resolution HLA genotyping to investigate patterns of TCR occurrence. In the later analysis, no new phenotypic data were used to find candidate immune exposures; instead, reliance was placed on TCR beta sequences and their occurrence across donors. An earlier analysis of roughly 580 of the donors used high-throughput TCR beta sequencing to judge whether each TCR beta V gene segment behaved as functional or pseudogenic. Donor age, sex, ethnicity and CMV serostatus were collected together with the repertoire data. In a later genetic analysis, genome-wide SNP genotypes for about three fifths of the roughly 670 donors were used, and that subset was treated as a discovery cohort. All discovery cohort repertoires had been generated on a single sequencing platform. Both class I and class II loci were covered by HLA typing, at four-digit resolution. Typing coverage differed by locus: A, B, C, DRB1 and DQB1 were typed in roughly 620-640 donors, DQA1 in roughly 510, DPA1 in 606, and DPB1 in approximately 450. Several DR-DQ haplotypes were handled as single units for association and clustering because linkage in the cohort was strong. Among several hundred genotyped donors of the cohort, an average of approximately 240,000 unique TCR beta nucleotide sequences was sequenced per donor, of which about 18% were non-productive.

General study outcomes and caveats: CMV serostatus was the only immune exposure information available for the cohort. A cluster of highly shared sequence variants was judged likely to represent a technical artifact of the sequencing pipeline. In a later genetic analysis, a missense DCLRE1C variant was associated with V-gene and J-gene trimming of TCR beta chains, and the association was replicated in an independent cohort. The classifier was reported to diagnose cytomegalovirus status with high specificity and sensitivity in both the original and validation cohorts. Several of the top co-occurrence clusters appeared to be linked to parvovirus B19, influenza, CMV and Epstein-Barr virus, according to a later analysis. Across donors, most TCR sequences were observed very rarely, whereas some public TCRs were present in many individuals. Correlated functional status among segregating V segments might be attributable to linkage disequilibrium, but an unknown experimental factor could not be ruled out. In vitro tests confirmed that three of the cytomegalovirus-associated TCR beta chains recognize cytomegalovirus antigens. The cohort was sequenced for TCR beta chains only, and without alpha or paired-chain data the features that could be detected were limited. Compared with the roughly 720-donor mean, donors in an Asian-associated ancestry cluster had fewer N-insertions in productive TCRs, according to a later genetic analysis. A further reported finding was that TCR beta sequences accurately predicted the HLA-A and HLA-B alleles for most subjects in the first cohort. In a later analysis, the rate of TCR association differed among HLA loci, with DRB1 alleles having the most associated TCRs and HLA-C alleles having the fewest. Because counts were too low, some 17 rarely observed V segments, including chromosome 9 orphons, were left out of the earlier analysis of roughly 600 of the donors. The authors suggested that the approach could potentially be generalized to other disease states and immunological phenotypes. Some IMGT-functional V segments, including TRBV6-2 and TRBV6-3, could not be told apart with the 87-base-pair reads, so those segments were excluded. At a false discovery rate of 0.05, a later analysis linked 15,000 to 20,000 TCR beta sequences to specific HLA alleles. According to a later analysis, most CMV-associated TCR beta chains appeared to be HLA-restricted, and the HLA associations seemed to be driven largely by CMV exposure. Roughly uniform sequencing depth across donors was assumed in presence/absence analyses, although this assumption may not hold. The study listed approximately 150 TCR beta chains as associated with cytomegalovirus. When HLA alleles, especially DR and DQ, strongly co-occurred, TCR associations were difficult to assign to individual alleles. In an earlier analysis of 500 to 650 of the donors, most TCR beta V segments appeared in productive rearrangements about 90% or about 30% of the time, broadly matching IMGT annotations. Because some donors lacked HLA typing at each locus, the association tests relied only on the typed subset. In a later analysis, HLA-associated TCR beta chains showed more clonal expansion and lower generation probabilities than non-associated chains that were equally common.

The cohort comprised under 700 healthy bone marrow donors. Cohort members were all nominally healthy when sampled, although unrecorded immune exposures were likely present. The donor was CMV seronegative and belonged to the group of around 350 seronegative cohort members. A peripheral blood sample was provided by each donor, and peripheral blood mononuclear cells were used for TCR beta sequencing. The Qiagen DNeasy Blood Extraction Kit was used to extract genomic DNA from the blood cell samples. This sequence originates from a woman aged 18-29 years in good health and CMV-seronegative. Recombination joined TRBV4-3 with TRBJ1-2; the D gene cannot be named for sure. The source material was PBMCs. The DNA sequence is as follows: TGCGCCAGCAGCCAAGTTGTTGGGCGGCGGGATGGCTACACCTTC. Its product reads: CASSQVVGRRDGYTF.